The 23 T cell receptor beta chains in this list originate from one sample, sequenced in a study of control samples from healthy donors and cancer patients. This table comes from immunoSEQ multiplex PCR, and its TCRdb copy is limited to in-frame clones, with some not included. The sample holds 150,000 or so clones, approximately 94% seen once. The sequencing sample was made of blood. The receptors were gathered from a man between 18 and 29 years old in good health.

This clone was recorded once. The V call is TRBV5-1, the J call TRBJ1-1; D unclear. The CDR3 is made up of 13 amino acids. Trimming shortened V by 2 bases and J by 1 base, and 6 bases separated the two germline ends. CDR1 and CDR2 (germline): SGHRS, YFSETQ. The CDR3 protein is CASSFSANTEAFF. CDR3 coding DNA: TGCGCCAGCAGCTTCTCGGCGAACACTGAAGCTTTCTTT.

The chain uses TRBV3-1 (or the pseudogene TRBV3-2) and TRBJ1-1, with 10 bases fitting TRBD1. The V gene's germline CDR1 is LGHDT and CDR2 YNNKEL (reference sequence). The CDR3 totals 16 residues. The DNA for the CDR3 is TGTGCGACCCGGGCCTCGGACAGGGGGGGGAACACTGAAGCTTTCTTT. It codes for CATRASDRGGNTEAFF.

This chain joins TRBV25-1 and TRBJ1-1; 7 bases are shared with TRBD1. With V trimmed by 2 bases and J by 9 bases, 6 bases remained unmatched. The CDR3 runs 13 residues. Looked up from germline, CDR1 is MGHDK and CDR2 is SYGVNS. CDR3 protein: CASSEPPGQQAFF. The CDR3 nucleotides read TGTGCCAGCAGTGAACCCCCGGGACAGCAAGCTTTCTTT.

The V gene is TRBV11-2, the J gene TRBJ2-3; D is undetermined. CDR3 length: 17 amino acids. The V gene lost 1 base and the J gene lost 8 bases, with 22 bases spanning the gap. Per germline, CDR1 SGHAT and CDR2 FQNNGV. For the CDR3, the DNA is TGTGCCAGCAGCTTAGTAGGCCCCGGCACCTCTTTTGGTACGCAGTATTTT. As protein: CASSLVGPGTSFGTQYF.

This clone appeared a single time. This rearrangement joins TRBV10-2 to TRBJ1-5, with unresolved D. From germline, CDR1 is WSHSY and CDR2 SAAADI. CDR3 length: 14 amino acids. Trimming took off 0 bases at V and 5 bases at J, with 8 bases between the two ends. CDR3 in DNA: TGCGCCAGCAGTGAGTCAGGGTTTTATCAGCCCCAGCATTTT. As protein: CASSESGFYQPQHF.

The gene calls are TRBV19 and TRBJ1-5, with D possibly matching TRBD1 (5 bases). Germline loops: CDR1 LNHDA, CDR2 SQIVND (reference sequence). The CDR3 is 14 residues long. The V end lost 3 bases, the J end lost 6 bases, and 12 bases lay between the germline ends. CDR3 amino acids: CASSMPPGGQPQHF. CDR3 bases: TGTGCCAGTAGTATGCCCCCGGGGGGTCAGCCCCAGCATTTT.

The V and J genes are TRBV4-1 and TRBJ2-5, with TRBD1 identical over 7 bases. J was trimmed by 5 bases and V by 0 bases; bases with no gene match: 9. Per the germline V gene, CDR1 is MGHRA and CDR2 is YSYEKL. This CDR3 comprises 16 residues. The CDR3 nucleotides are TGCGCCAGCAGCCAAGATTCGGGACAGACGGGGGAGACCCAGTACTTC. This codes for CASSQDSGQTGETQYF.

V and J are TRBV5-1 and TRBJ1-4; 7 bases map to TRBD1. The CDR3 spans 15 residues. Trimming removed 0 bases from V and 4 bases from J; junction bases left unmatched: 3. Germline V gene lookup returns CDR1 SGHRS and CDR2 YFSETQ. The DNA for the CDR3 is TGCGCCAGCAGCTTGGGACAGGGCCATAATGAAAAACTGTTTTTT. It encodes CASSLGQGHNEKLFF.

This chain links TRBV4-1 with TRBJ1-1, with 10 bases that match TRBD1. The CDR3 totals 16 residues. Per the germline V gene, CDR1 is MGHRA and CDR2 is YSYEKL. Unmatched junction bases numbered 4, after V lost 2 bases and J lost 1 base. In DNA, the CDR3 is TGCGCCAGCAGCCAAACCCGGGACAGGGGGAACACTGAAGCTTTCTTT. Translating it yields CASSQTRDRGNTEAFF.

V and J are TRBV12-5 and TRBJ2-7; 9 bases are shared with TRBD1. The CDR3 runs 14 residues. V lost 2 bases and J lost 4; bases outside the gene matches: 3. Germline lookup yields CDR1 LGHNT and CDR2 FRNRAP. The CDR3 coding sequence is TGTGCTAGTGGTTTGATAGGACAGGGGTACGAGCAGTACTTC. Protein sequence: CASGLIGQGYEQYF.

The CDR3 DNA follows: TGTGCCAGCAGCCCGGGGGTGGGTGAAGCTTTCTTT. Its translation: CASSPGVGEAFF. This chain links TRBV13 with TRBJ1-1, with D perhaps matching TRBD1 (5 bases). This CDR3 has 12 amino acids. The V gene lost 5 bases and the J gene lost 7 bases, with 11 bases spanning the gap. The V gene's germline CDR1 is PRHDT and CDR2 FYEKMQ (reference sequence).

V gene TRBV7-2 combines with J gene TRBJ2-3, with D possibly TRBD2 on 6 matching bases. CDR3 length equals 16 residues. V lost 5 bases, J lost 5 bases, and 20 bases lay in between. Per germline, CDR1 SGHTA and CDR2 FQGNSA. The CDR3 bases are TGTGCCAGCAGCCCTCGGGCCCAAGCGGGTGGAGATACGCAGTATTTT. Its translation is CASSPRAQAGGDTQYF.

This rearrangement joins TRBV27 to TRBJ2-1; D is uncertain. This CDR3 has 15 amino acids. CDR1 MNHEY and CDR2 SMNVEV come from the germline V gene (reference sequence). V lost 6 bases, J lost 0 bases, and 12 bases lay in between. This CDR3 reads CASSSSRSSYNEQFF. CDR3 nucleotide sequence: TGTGCCAGCAGCAGCTCGAGGAGCTCCTACAATGAGCAGTTCTTC.

The chain has TRBV7-6 and TRBJ1-1; D is unresolved. The V and J ends lost 2 bases and 1 base respectively, with 5 bases between them. CDR1 is SGHVS, CDR2 FNYEAQ, per germline. This CDR3 is built from 13 residues. The CDR3 spells CASSLSQNTEAFF. In nucleotides, the CDR3 is TGTGCCAGCAGCTTATCACAGAACACTGAAGCTTTCTTT.

This chain links TRBV19 with TRBJ2-2; D call uncertain. The length of the CDR3 is 13 residues. The V gene's germline CDR1 is LNHDA and CDR2 SQIVND (reference sequence). With 7 bases removed from V and 6 bases from J, the gap between germline ends came to 12 bases. The CDR3 region is CASTGSAPGELFF. The CDR3 bases are TGTGCCAGTACAGGATCCGCCCCCGGGGAGCTGTTTTTT.

The chain links TRBV7-2 to TRBJ1-1, with D uncertain. Trimming pared 8 bases from V and 0 bases from J, leaving 13 bases between. The length of the CDR3 is 14 residues. Germline V lookup: CDR1 SGHTA, CDR2 FQGNSA. As DNA, the CDR3 is TGTGCCAGCGCTCGAAGTATATTGAACACTGAAGCTTTCTTT. Protein: CASARSILNTEAFF.

The chain is built from TRBV9 and TRBJ2-7, with D uncertain. The length of the CDR3 is 12 residues. V gave up 4 bases and J gave up 0 bases, with 5 bases separating them. Germline V lookup: CDR1 SGDLS, CDR2 YYNGEE. CDR3 sequence: CASSPPSYEQYF. In DNA, the CDR3 is TGTGCCAGCAGCCCCCCCTCCTACGAGCAGTACTTC.

The chain combines TRBV15 with TRBJ1-4, with D possibly TRBD1 on 5 matching bases. The CDR3 sequence is 17 residues long. Germline CDR1 and CDR2: LNHNV and YYDKDF (reference sequence). With 4 bases removed from V and 13 bases from J, the gap between germline ends came to 28 bases. CDR3 in DNA: TGTGCCACCAGCATGCTCCCGGGACGGAGCGGATGGGGAGGACTGTTTTTT. It codes for CATSMLPGRSGWGGLFF.

The gene calls are TRBV6-5 and TRBJ1-4; D remains ambiguous. The CDR3 covers 15 residues. The germline V gene has CDR1 MNHEY and CDR2 SVGAGI. Trimming removed 8 bases at V and 8 bases at J, with 21 bases between. The CDR3 spells CASRTGPRQNEKLFF. DNA for the CDR3: TGTGCCAGCCGCACCGGCCCGAGGCAAAACGAAAAACTGTTTTTT.

J is TRBJ2-7 and V is TRBV19, with 9 bases that match TRBD1. V lost 7 bases to trimming and J lost 5 bases; unmatched junction nucleotides: 9. Germline V CDR1 and CDR2: LNHDA, SQIVND (reference sequence). The CDR3 sequence is 14 residues long. For the CDR3, the DNA is TGTGCCAGTACCAGGGACAGGGCGAATGACGAGCAGTACTTC. It is translated as CASTRDRANDEQYF.

The chain combines TRBV6-4 with TRBJ2-7; 8 nucleotides align to TRBD1. CDR1 and CDR2 (germline): MRHNA, SNTAGT. J gave up 0 bases and V 2 bases, and 3 bases lay outside the gene matches. This CDR3 has 15 amino acids. The CDR3 sequence: CASSDIGTGSYEQYF. CDR3 sequence (DNA): TGTGCCAGCAGTGACATAGGGACAGGCTCCTACGAGCAGTACTTC.

The chain is built from TRBV5-1 and TRBJ2-5; TRBD1 or TRBD2 may be the D gene (6 bases each). V was pared by 3 bases and J by 5 bases, with 8 bases between. This CDR3 contains 12 residues. Per germline, CDR1 SGHRS and CDR2 YFSETQ. This chain's CDR3 is CASSWGAETQYF. The CDR3 DNA sequence: TGCGCCAGCAGCTGGGGGGCTGAGACCCAGTACTTC.

The chain links TRBV19 to TRBJ1-2; a weak D match, TRBD1 (6 bases). The CDR3 loop spans 14 amino acids. Looked up from germline, CDR1 is LNHDA and CDR2 is SQIVND (reference sequence). V shed 4 bases and J shed 7 bases, with 16 bases lying between them. The CDR3 DNA reads TGTGCCAGTAGTACCACGGGGGACACGACTGGCTACACCTTC. Residues: CASSTTGDTTGYTF.